This passage covers 21 T cell receptor beta chains from one sample sequenced in a study of T cells after yellow fever vaccination. TCRdb reprocessed the 5' RACE reads with MiXCR, giving one entry per CDR3 protein. The repertoire includes roughly 320,000 distinct CDR3 sequences, roughly 10% of them detected once, and 3% to 3.5% sits in the top ten. The source was CD4+ T cells sorted from PBMCs, collected 45 days after the yellow fever booster vaccination. Receptors originate from a man aged 18-30 years who received the YFV17D yellow fever vaccine.

This clonotype was detected many times. An end of the junction differs from the germline gene, which may be a read error. This chain uses TRBV5-1 with TRBJ2-7, with 11 bases lining up with TRBD2. The germline CDR1 and CDR2 sequences are SGHRS and YFSETQ. This CDR3 comprises 14 residues. CDR3: CASSLTSGSYEQYF. The CDR3 nucleotides are TGTGCCAGCAGCCTAACTAGCGGGAGCTACGAGCAGTACTTC.

The chain couples TRBV7-9 to TRBJ2-1; 9 bases are a match to TRBD1. With V trimmed by 7 bases and J by 1 base, 5 bases remained unmatched. Germline loops: CDR1 SEHNR, CDR2 FQNEAQ (reference sequence). The CDR3 sequence is 15 residues long. The DNA of the CDR3 is TGTGCCAGCACCTCGGGACAGGGATCCTACAATGAGCAGTTCTTC. Its protein product is CASTSGQGSYNEQFF.

This clonotype was seen a few times. J is TRBJ2-1 and V is TRBV7-2; D ambiguous. Germline-derived CDR1 and CDR2 are SGHTA and FQGNSA. This CDR3 is built from 13 residues. Trimming took 0 bases from V and 4 from J, leaving 4 bases between them. CDR3 protein: CASSLAEYNEQFF. In DNA form, the CDR3 reads TGTGCCAGCAGCTTAGCGGAATACAATGAGCAGTTCTTC.

There are a few counts of this clonotype. The CDR3 protein is CASGTGRNTGELFF. CDR3 sequence (DNA): TGTGCCAGCGGGACAGGGAGGAACACCGGGGAGCTGTTTTTT. The chain carries TRBV7-2 and TRBJ2-2, with 9 bases lining up with TRBD1. The length of the CDR3 is 14 residues. After removal of 8 bases from V and 1 base from J, the junction contained 2 bases not matched to a gene. Per the germline V gene, CDR1 is SGHTA and CDR2 is FQGNSA.

This clonotype was detected a few times. This chain joins TRBV29-1 and TRBJ1-1; a possible D gene is TRBD1 (6 bases). Germline V gene sequence: CDR1 SQVTM, CDR2 ANQGSEA. V lost 6 bases and J 4 bases, leaving 21 bases between the germline ends. The CDR3 is 15 amino acids. The CDR3 DNA follows: TGCAGCGTCCGCAGGGGAATTACGCTTGGCACTGAAGCTTTCTTT. Encoded protein: CSVRRGITLGTEAFF.

This chain uses TRBV6-6 with TRBJ2-3; the match to TRBD1 covers 8 bases. This CDR3 is built from 19 residues. V was pared by 2 bases and J by 2 bases, with 15 bases of the junction left unmatched. CDR1 and CDR2 from the germline V gene are MNHNY and SVGAGI (reference sequence). The CDR3 loop is CASSYPSRSRGRDTDTQYF. The DNA for the CDR3 is TGTGCCAGCAGTTACCCCTCGAGAAGCAGGGGGCGAGACACAGATACGCAGTATTTT.

This clonotype came up a few times. J is TRBJ2-5 and V is TRBV10-2; TRBD2 might be the D (5 bases). This CDR3 is 15 amino acids long. The germline gives CDR1 WSHSY, CDR2 SAAADI. Trimming took off 4 bases at V and 3 bases at J, with 15 bases between the two ends. CDR3 residues: CASSGHGSGEETQYF. The CDR3 DNA sequence: TGCGCCAGCAGTGGACATGGGAGCGGTGAAGAGACCCAGTACTTC.

V usage is TRBV30 and J usage is TRBJ1-4; 8 bases map to TRBD1. The CDR3 totals 12 residues. Germline V lookup: CDR1 GTSNPN, CDR2 SVGIG (reference sequence). V shed 5 bases and J 10 bases; nucleotides not matched to a gene: 6. CDR3 sequence reads: CAWDRGTGKLFF. As DNA, the CDR3 is TGTGCCTGGGACAGGGGCACTGGAAAACTGTTTTTT.

The rearrangement joins TRBV6-1 to TRBJ2-7; possibly TRBD1 for D (9 bases). Deletions cut 8 bases from V and 4 bases from J, with 24 bases between. The CDR3 has 16 residues. Germline-derived CDR1 and CDR2 are MNHNS and SASEGT. The CDR3 DNA sequence: TGTGCCAGCGGCAGCGGGGGAACAGGGGGCTATTACGAGCAGTACTTC. Its translation is CASGSGGTGGYYEQYF.

This chain uses TRBV11-2 with TRBJ1-1; no clear D gene. The CDR3 contains 14 residues. Germline lookup yields CDR1 SGHAT and CDR2 FQNNGV. V was shortened by 8 bases and J by 7 bases, with 20 bases between the two germline ends. DNA for the CDR3: TGTGCCAGCTCAAGTACTCGAGGAATGGGTGAAGCTTTCTTT. Its translation: CASSSTRGMGEAFF.

The V gene is TRBV6-2 or TRBV6-3, the J gene TRBJ2-7; 8 bases map to TRBD1. The CDR3 is made up of 15 amino acids. CDR1 is MNHEY, CDR2 SVGEGT, per germline. The trim removed 5 bases at V and 3 bases at J, leaving 9 bases unmatched. CDR3 residues: CASSPLGTGNYEQYF. The CDR3, as DNA: TGTGCCAGCAGTCCACTTGGGACAGGAAACTACGAGCAGTACTTC.

Many counts were recorded for this clonotype. This chain links TRBV2 with TRBJ1-5, with TRBD1 identical over 9 bases. This CDR3 has 15 residues. Per germline, CDR1 SNHLY and CDR2 FYNNEI. J gave up 6 bases and V 5 bases, and 8 bases lay outside the gene matches. This CDR3 reads CASSPSTGGGQPQHF. The DNA for the CDR3 is TGTGCCAGCAGTCCGTCTACAGGGGGCGGTCAGCCCCAGCATTTT.

This clonotype turned up a few times. This chain connects TRBV15 to TRBJ1-1; D unresolved. The V gene lost 0 bases and the J gene lost 0 bases, with 11 bases spanning the gap. CDR3 length: 16 amino acids. Germline loops: CDR1 LNHNV, CDR2 YYDKDF (reference sequence). The CDR3 is CATSRDLRRMNTEAFF. As DNA, the CDR3 is TGTGCCACCAGCAGAGATTTGCGGAGAATGAACACTGAAGCTTTCTTT.

The chain carries TRBV20-1 and TRBJ2-1, with D perhaps TRBD1 (5 bases). This CDR3 is built from 12 residues. The germline CDR1 and CDR2 sequences are DFQATT and SNEGSKA (reference sequence). With 5 bases removed from V and 7 bases from J, the gap between germline ends came to 12 bases. CDR3 coding DNA: TGCAGTGCTGGAGTAGGGGAAAATGAGCAGTTCTTC. This codes for CSAGVGENEQFF.

The sample holds a few counts of this clonotype. The chain employs TRBV12-3 or TRBV12-4 and TRBJ1-1; D is uncertain. The V and J ends lost 3 bases and 5 bases respectively, with 10 bases between them. This CDR3 spans 13 amino acids. This CDR3 is CASSLDGRTEAFF. Here the CDR3 DNA reads TGTGCCAGCAGTTTGGATGGGAGGACTGAAGCTTTCTTT.

The chain uses TRBV18 and TRBJ2-7, with TRBD1 as a possible D gene (6 bases). Looked up from germline, CDR1 is KGHSH and CDR2 is LQKENI. The CDR3 totals 15 residues. V gave up 3 bases and J gave up 4 bases, with 16 bases separating them. As DNA, the CDR3 is TGTGCCAGCTCACCCTATCCCGGGACAAATTACGAGCAGTACGTC. Protein sequence: CASSPYPGTNYEQYV.

This clonotype occurred a few times. This chain connects TRBV20-1 to TRBJ2-2, with 10 bases lining up with TRBD2. CDR1 DFQATT and CDR2 SNEGSKA come from the germline V gene (reference sequence). The V and J ends lost 6 bases and 6 bases, in that order; junction bases with no gene match: 4. The CDR3 totals 13 residues. CDR3 region: CSAPGLASGELFF. The CDR3 nucleotides read TGCAGTGCCCCGGGACTAGCGTCCGGGGAGCTGTTTTTT.

CDR3 protein: CASSSGFVPTRGRNEQFF. The DNA of the CDR3 is TGTGCCAGCAGCTCCGGGTTTGTCCCTACCAGGGGGCGCAATGAGCAGTTCTTC. This chain links TRBV7-9 with TRBJ2-1; TRBD1 matches at 8 bases. This CDR3 has 18 residues. The J segment lost 6 bases and the V segment lost 4 bases, leaving 17 bases of the junction unmatched. CDR1 is SEHNR and CDR2 is FQNEAQ in the germline V gene (reference sequence). Full variable domain (remainder filled in from reference TRBV7-9 and TRBJ2-1): DTGVSQNPRHKITKRGQNVTFRCDPISEHNRLYWYRQTLGQGPEFLTYFQNEAQLEKSRLLSDRFSAERPKGSFSTLEIQRTEQGDSAMYLCASSSGFVPTRGRNEQFFGPGTRLTVL.

The J gene is TRBJ1-5, the V gene TRBV6-1, with unresolved D. This CDR3 region has 13 residues. V was cut by 8 bases and J by 0 bases, with 8 bases left in between. CDR1 is MNHNS and CDR2 is SASEGT in the germline V gene. CDR3 amino acids: CASGLNSNQPQHF. CDR3 in DNA: TGTGCCAGCGGGCTGAATAGCAATCAGCCCCAGCATTTT.

This chain uses TRBV7-2 with TRBJ2-7; D assignment may be TRBD1 or TRBD2 (5 bases each). The CDR3 is 15 residues long. With 0 bases removed from V and 2 bases from J, the gap between germline ends came to 11 bases. Germline CDR1 is SGHTA and CDR2 is FQGNSA. The CDR3 coding sequence is TGTGCCAGCAGCTTAGCGCGAGGGGCTCCCTACGAGCAGTACTTC. Translating it yields CASSLARGAPYEQYF.

The chain has TRBV7-9 and TRBJ1-1, with D possibly TRBD1 on 5 matching bases. Trimming took 5 bases from V and 1 from J, leaving 14 bases between them. Germline assignment: CDR1 SEHNR and CDR2 FQNEAQ (reference sequence). This CDR3 is built from 15 residues. This CDR3 reads CASSGTGTENTEAFF. The CDR3 bases are TGTGCCAGCAGCGGCACCGGGACGGAGAACACTGAAGCTTTCTTT.